This note documents a single T cell receptor (beta chain) sequence. Its antigen is currently unknown. This specimen belongs to a study of T cell responses to AZD1222 COVID-19 vaccine. Notes on the study in general: No repertoire was sampled before or during the peak T cell response, only after it. Baseline serostatus was positive in only a handful of AZD1222 recipients.

Per the germline V gene, CDR1 is SGHVS and CDR2 is FQNEAQ. V dropped 4 bases and J dropped 3; count of bases not matched to a gene: 5. The CDR3 covers 14 residues. The assay was immunoSEQ multiplex PCR, and TCRdb's table has in-frame clones only and misses some. The sample holds about 110,000 clones; roughly 90% are singletons and the top ten take 3.5% to 4.5%. This chain uses TRBV7-8 with TRBJ2-7; 8 bases agree with TRBD1. The starting material was peripheral blood, obtained on day 0 of AZD1222 vaccination. The receptor's source is an adult in good health. CDR3 DNA sequence: TGTGCCAGCAGCTCGGACAGGGAGAACTACGAGCAGTACTTC. Its translation is CASSSDRENYEQYF.